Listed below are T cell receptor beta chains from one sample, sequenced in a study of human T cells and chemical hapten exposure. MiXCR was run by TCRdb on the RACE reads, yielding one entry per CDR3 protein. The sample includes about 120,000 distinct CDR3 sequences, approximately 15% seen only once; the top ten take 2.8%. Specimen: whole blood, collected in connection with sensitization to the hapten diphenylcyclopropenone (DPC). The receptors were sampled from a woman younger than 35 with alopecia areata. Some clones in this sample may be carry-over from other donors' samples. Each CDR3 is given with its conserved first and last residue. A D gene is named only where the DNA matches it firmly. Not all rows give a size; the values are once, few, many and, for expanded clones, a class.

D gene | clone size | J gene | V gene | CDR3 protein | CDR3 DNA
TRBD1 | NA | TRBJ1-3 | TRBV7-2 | CASSRGGTGVYF | TGTGCCAGCAGCCGTGGGGGTACAGGGGTATATTTT
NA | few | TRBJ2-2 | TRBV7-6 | CASSLATGHTGELFF | TGTGCCAGCAGCCTAGCTACAGGACACACCGGGGAGCTGTTTTTT
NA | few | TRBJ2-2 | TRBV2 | CASKPQGGVAGELFF | TGTGCCAGCAAACCCCAAGGGGGGGTCGCCGGGGAGCTGTTTTTT
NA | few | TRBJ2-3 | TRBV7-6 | CASSFLASAGEADTQYF | TGTGCCAGCAGCTTCCTTGCGTCCGCAGGAGAGGCAGATACGCAGTATTTT
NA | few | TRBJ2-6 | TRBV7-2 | CASSFRAGSGANVLTF | TGTGCCAGCAGCTTTAGGGCCGGCTCTGGGGCCAACGTCCTGACTTTC
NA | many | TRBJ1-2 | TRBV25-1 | CASSDGGLVYTF | TGTGCCAGCAGTGATGGGGGGTTAGTCTACACCTTC
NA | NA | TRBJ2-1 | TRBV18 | CASSPPESYNEQFF | TGTGCCAGCTCACCACCGGAGAGTTACAATGAGCAGTTCTTC
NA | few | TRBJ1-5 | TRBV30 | CAWSLGRVGQPQHF | TGTGCCTGGAGCTTGGGGAGGGTCGGTCAGCCCCAGCATTTT
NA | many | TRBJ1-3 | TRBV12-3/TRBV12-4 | CASSLVVDNTIYF | TGTGCCAGCAGCTTGGTTGTAGATAACACCATATATTTT
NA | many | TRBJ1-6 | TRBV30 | CACPKDQDIYSPLHF | TGTGCCTGCCCAAAAGATCAGGACATATATTCACCCCTCCACTTT
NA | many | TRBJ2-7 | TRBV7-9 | CASSLAEEQYF | TGTGCCAGCAGCTTAGCGGAGGAGCAGTACTTC
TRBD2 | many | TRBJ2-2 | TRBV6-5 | CASSSHGLAANTGELFF | TGTGCCAGCAGTTCCCACGGACTAGCGGCGAACACCGGGGAGCTGTTTTTT
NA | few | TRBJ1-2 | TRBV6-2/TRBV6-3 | CASRQPGSSSGYTF | TGTGCCAGCAGGCAGCCAGGGAGTTCTTCTGGCTACACCTTC
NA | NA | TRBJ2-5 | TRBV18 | CASSPGGTETQYF | TGTGCCAGCTCACCAGGGGGGACGGAGACCCAGTACTTC
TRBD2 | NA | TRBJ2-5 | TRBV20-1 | CSAASGTSGGVRETQYF | TGCAGTGCAGCGTCCGGGACTAGCGGGGGAGTCCGGGAGACCCAGTACTTC
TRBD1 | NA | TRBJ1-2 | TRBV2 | CASSERQGLRGYTF | TGTGCCAGCAGTGAAAGACAGGGCTTGCGGGGCTACACCTTC
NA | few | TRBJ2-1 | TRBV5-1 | CASSGGKDNEQFF | TGCGCCAGCAGCGGGGGAAAAGACAATGAGCAGTTCTTC
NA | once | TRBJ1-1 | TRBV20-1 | CSARPYREARARGEAFF | TGCAGTGCTAGACCCTACCGGGAGGCGAGGGCTCGGGGTGAAGCTTTCTTT
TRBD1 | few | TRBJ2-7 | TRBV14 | CASSQSPGQATYEQYF | TGTGCCAGCAGCCAATCCCCGGGACAGGCCACCTACGAGCAGTACTTC
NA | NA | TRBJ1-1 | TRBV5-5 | CAAHEIRGLDMNTEAFF | TGTGCCGCTCATGAAATCCGGGGGCTCGATATGAACACTGAAGCTTTCTTT
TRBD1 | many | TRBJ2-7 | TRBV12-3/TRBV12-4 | CASSLAGQVSYEQYF | TGTGCCAGCAGTTTAGCGGGACAGGTGTCCTACGAGCAGTACTTC
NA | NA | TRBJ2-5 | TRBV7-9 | CASSSPGWTTETQYF | TGTGCCAGCAGCTCGCCGGGCTGGACCACCGAGACCCAGTACTTC
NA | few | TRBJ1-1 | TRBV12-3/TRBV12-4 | CASSLGGANTEAFF | TGTGCCAGCAGTTTAGGGGGGGCCAACACTGAAGCTTTCTTT
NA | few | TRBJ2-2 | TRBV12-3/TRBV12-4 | CASTPTGGAGELFF | TGTGCCAGCACACCTACAGGGGGGGCCGGGGAGCTGTTTTTT
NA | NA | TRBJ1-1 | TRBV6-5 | CASSRLTNTEAFF | TGTGCCAGCAGCCGACTGACTAACACTGAAGCTTTCTTT
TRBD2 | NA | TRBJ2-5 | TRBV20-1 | CSARGRGRASGGTQETQYF | TGCAGTGCTAGAGGTCGCGGGCGAGCTAGCGGGGGGACACAGGAGACCCAGTACTTC
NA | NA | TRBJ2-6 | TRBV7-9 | CASRNTGMEWSGANVLTF | TGTGCCAGCAGAAACACAGGGATGGAGTGGTCTGGGGCCAACGTCCTGACTTTC
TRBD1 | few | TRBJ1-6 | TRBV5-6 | CASSLGQGNSPLHF | TGTGCCAGCAGCTTGGGACAGGGGAATTCACCCCTCCACTTT
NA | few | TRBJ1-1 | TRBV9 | CASGRRQANTEAFF | TGTGCCAGCGGACGGAGGCAGGCCAACACTGAAGCTTTCTTT
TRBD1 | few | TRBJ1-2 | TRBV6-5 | CASSYSVTGGPNYGYTF | TGTGCCAGCAGTTACTCCGTAACAGGGGGTCCTAACTATGGCTACACCTTC
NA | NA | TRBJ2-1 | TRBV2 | CASKVGWGTDQFF | TGTGCCAGCAAAGTGGGATGGGGGACTGATCAGTTCTTC
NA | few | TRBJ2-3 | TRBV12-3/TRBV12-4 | CASSPGLTDTQYF | TGTGCCAGCAGTCCGGGACTGACAGATACGCAGTATTTT
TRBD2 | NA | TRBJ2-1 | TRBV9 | CASSIWDYPNEQFF | TGTGCCAGCAGCATTTGGGACTACCCAAATGAGCAGTTCTTC
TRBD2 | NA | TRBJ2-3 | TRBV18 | CASSPRIAGATDTQYF | TGTGCCAGCTCACCAAGGATAGCGGGGGCCACAGATACGCAGTATTTT
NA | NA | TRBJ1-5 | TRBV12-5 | CASGFIPLGALLNQPQHF | TGTGCTAGTGGTTTTATCCCCCTTGGGGCCCTTCTCAATCAGCCCCAGCATTTT
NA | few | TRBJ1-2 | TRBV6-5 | CASRDTNYGYTF | TGTGCCAGCCGGGACACCAACTATGGCTACACCTTC
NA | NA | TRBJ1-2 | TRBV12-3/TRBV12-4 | CASSARTNGYTF | TGTGCCAGCAGTGCCCGGACGAATGGCTACACCTTC
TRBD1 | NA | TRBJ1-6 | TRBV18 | CASSQTGGEYNSPLHF | TGTGCCAGCTCACAGACAGGGGGAGAATATAATTCACCCCTCCACTTT
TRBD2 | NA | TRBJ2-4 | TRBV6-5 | CASSYSATPGGGKNIQYF | TGTGCCAGCAGTTACTCCGCGACCCCGGGGGGTGGAAAAAACATTCAGTACTTC
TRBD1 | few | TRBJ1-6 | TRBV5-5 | CASSLTGGSPLHF | TGTGCCAGCAGCTTGACAGGGGGCTCACCCCTCCACTTT
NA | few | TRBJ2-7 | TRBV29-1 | CSVESADYEQYF | TGCAGCGTTGAATCGGCAGATTACGAGCAGTACTTC
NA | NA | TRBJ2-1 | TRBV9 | CASSAGGGHPKNEQFF | TGTGCCAGCAGCGCCGGCGGGGGCCATCCAAAGAATGAGCAGTTCTTC
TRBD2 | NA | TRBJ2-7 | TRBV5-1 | CASRGGTNYEQYF | TGCGCCTCCCGCGGGGGAACCAACTACGAGCAGTACTTC
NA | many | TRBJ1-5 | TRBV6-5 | CASSLGPNQPQHF | TGTGCCAGCAGTTTGGGGCCAAATCAGCCCCAGCATTTT
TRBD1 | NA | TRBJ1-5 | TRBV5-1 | CASSPTGQGGNQPQHF | TGCGCCAGCAGCCCGACCGGACAGGGCGGGAATCAGCCCCAGCATTTT
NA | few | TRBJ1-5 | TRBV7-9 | CASSTYNQPQHF | TGTGCCAGCAGCACCTACAATCAGCCCCAGCATTTT
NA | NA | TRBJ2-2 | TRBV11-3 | CASSLGTLAGELFF | TGTGCCAGCAGCTTGGGGACTCTCGCCGGGGAGCTGTTTTTT
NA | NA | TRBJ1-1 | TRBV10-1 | CASSDLGPTEAFF | TGCGCCAGCAGTGATCTCGGGCCGACTGAAGCTTTCTTT
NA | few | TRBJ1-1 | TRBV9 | CASSVDRYMDGEAFF | TGTGCCAGCAGCGTAGATCGGTACATGGACGGTGAAGCTTTCTTT
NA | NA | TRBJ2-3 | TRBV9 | CASSASGVTDTQYF | TGTGCCAGCAGCGCCTCCGGGGTTACAGATACGCAGTATTTT
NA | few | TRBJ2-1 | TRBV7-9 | CASSSGSTMSLEQFF | TGTGCCAGCAGCTCGGGGTCTACAATGAGTTTAGAGCAGTTCTTC
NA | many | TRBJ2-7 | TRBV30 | CAWETFSYEQYF | TGTGCCTGGGAGACATTCTCCTACGAGCAGTACTTC
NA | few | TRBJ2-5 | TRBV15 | CATSRDLRQETQYF | TGTGCCACCAGCCGGGATTTGCGACAAGAGACCCAGTACTTC
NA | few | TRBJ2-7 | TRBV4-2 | CASSQASGGRGPPYEQYF | TGTGCCAGCAGCCAAGCCTCCGGGGGGCGGGGGCCACCCTACGAGCAGTACTTC
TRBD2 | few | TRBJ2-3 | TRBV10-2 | CASWASGTDTQYF | TGCGCCAGCTGGGCTAGCGGAACAGATACGCAGTATTTT
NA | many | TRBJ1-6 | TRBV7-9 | CASSLVGSSYNSPLHF | TGTGCCAGCAGCTTAGTGGGGAGCTCCTATAATTCACCCCTCCACTTT
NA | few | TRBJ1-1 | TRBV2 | CASSEEVGRGGISQGTEAFF | TGTGCCAGCAGTGAAGAAGTGGGGAGGGGAGGCATCAGCCAGGGCACTGAAGCTTTCTTT
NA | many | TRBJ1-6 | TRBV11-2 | CASSLDWAGNSPLHF | TGTGCCAGCAGCCTAGACTGGGCGGGTAATTCACCCCTCCACTTT
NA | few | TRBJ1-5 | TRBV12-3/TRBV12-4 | CASSFGPGQPQHF | TGTGCCAGCAGTTTCGGCCCAGGGCAGCCCCAGCATTTT
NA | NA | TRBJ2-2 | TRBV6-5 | CASSRGPIGGTGELFF | TGTGCCAGCAGCCGAGGACCGATCGGTGGCACCGGGGAGCTGTTTTTT